The 30 T cell receptor beta chains in this list originate from one sample, sequenced in a study of T cell clones after liver transplantation. Repertoires were generated with immunoSEQ multiplex PCR, while TCRdb's copy carries only in-frame clones and drops some. Among approximately 25,000 clones listed, roughly 69% were seen once. Sequences were derived from CD4+ T cells from blood, sampled before liver transplant. The receptor set was obtained from a human donor who received a liver transplant.

The gene calls are TRBV9 and TRBJ2-7, with D hard to call. Trimming cost V 0 bases and J 6 bases, with 13 bases left between them. Germline CDR1 SGDLS, CDR2 YYNGEE. CDR3 length: 14 residues. The CDR3 DNA follows: TGTGCCAGCAGCGTAGCTGTGACTTCTGGCGAGCAGTACTTC. This translates into CASSVAVTSGEQYF.

J is TRBJ2-2 and V is TRBV28; D gene ambiguous. Germline V gene data show CDR1 as MDHEN and CDR2 as SYDVKM. The V gene lost 2 bases and the J gene lost 4 bases, with 2 bases spanning the gap. CDR3 size: 12 residues. CDR3 sequence reads: CASSLSTGELFF. Here the CDR3 DNA reads TGTGCCAGCAGTTTAAGCACCGGGGAGCTGTTTTTT.

V and J are TRBV27 and TRBJ2-1; 9 positions match TRBD2. The V and J ends lost 4 bases and 9 bases, in that order; junction bases with no gene match: 13. This CDR3 is 16 amino acids long. Germline loops: CDR1 MNHEY, CDR2 SMNVEV (reference sequence). CDR3 nucleotides: TGTGCCAGCAGTTCTTTTAAGGCAAGCGGGGGGTTTGAGCAGTTCTTC. It codes for CASSSFKASGGFEQFF.

The chain employs TRBV28 and TRBJ2-4; 9 bases are a match to TRBD1. There are 14 residues in the CDR3. With 5 bases clipped from V and 6 bases from J, the junction kept 5 bases outside the gene matches. CDR1 is MDHEN, CDR2 SYDVKM, per germline. CDR3 sequence reads: CASSTGQGLNIQYF. CDR3 DNA: TGTGCCAGCAGTACGGGACAGGGCCTAAACATTCAGTACTTC.

J is TRBJ1-5 and V is TRBV19; D might be TRBD1 (5 bases). The V end lost 5 bases, the J end lost 4 bases, and 15 bases lay between the germline ends. This CDR3 contains 15 residues. Germline CDR1 and CDR2: LNHDA and SQIVND (reference sequence). CDR3 sequence reads: CASSPSRSGNQPQHF. Written as DNA, the CDR3 is TGTGCCAGTAGTCCTTCGAGATCAGGGAATCAGCCCCAGCATTTT.

The chain employs TRBV7-2 and TRBJ1-1; 7 bases are shared with TRBD1. The CDR3 consists of 14 residues. J lost 5 bases, V lost 5 bases, and 8 bases had no gene match. The germline V gene encodes CDR1 SGHTA and CDR2 FQGNSA. The CDR3 bases are TGTGCCAGCAGCACCCCGACAGGGAGGACTGAAGCTTTCTTT. It yields the protein CASSTPTGRTEAFF.

The chain links TRBV18 to TRBJ1-1; D might be TRBD1 (5 bases). Germline V gene lookup returns CDR1 KGHSH and CDR2 LQKENI. The CDR3 has 11 residues. Trimming removed 8 bases from V and 7 bases from J, with 11 bases in between. This CDR3 is CASKGQYEAFF. CDR3 DNA sequence: TGTGCCAGCAAAGGACAATATGAAGCTTTCTTT.

V and J are TRBV7-2 and TRBJ1-4; 9 bases align to TRBD1. The ends lost 5 bases at V and 8 bases at J; junction bases unmatched: 6. This CDR3 spans 14 amino acids. In germline, CDR1 is SGHTA, CDR2 FQGNSA. DNA for the CDR3: TGTGCCAGCAGCCAGGGACAGGGTCGGGAAAAACTGTTTTTT. Translating gives CASSQGQGREKLFF.

The V call is TRBV11-2, the J call TRBJ2-3; D might be TRBD1 (6 bases). Between the trimmed V and J ends, which lost 6 bases and 2 bases, there was a span of 15 bases. The CDR3 loop spans 15 amino acids. Per the germline V gene, CDR1 is SGHAT and CDR2 is FQNNGV. Here the CDR3 DNA reads TGTGCCAGCAGTCCTTTCTGGGACATCACAGATACGCAGTATTTT. It codes for CASSPFWDITDTQYF.

V is TRBV7-2 and J is TRBJ1-2; the match to TRBD1 covers 8 bases. Germline V gene sequence: CDR1 SGHTA, CDR2 FQGNSA. The CDR3 extends over 15 amino acids. V lost 5 bases to trimming and J lost 5 bases; unmatched junction nucleotides: 10. The CDR3 nucleotides read TGTGCCAGCAGCCCACAAGACAGGGGTGATTATGGCTACACCTTC. Translated, it gives CASSPQDRGDYGYTF. Drawing the rest from reference TRBV7-2 and TRBJ1-2, the complete variable domain is GAGVSQSPSNKVTEKGKDVELRCDPISGHTALYWYRQSLGQGLEFLIYFQGNSAPDKSGLPSDRFSAERTGGSVSTLTIQRTQQEDSAVYLCASSPQDRGDYGYTFGSGTRLTVV.

The chain has TRBV9 and TRBJ1-2, with 7 bases identical to TRBD1. The V gene's germline CDR1 is SGDLS and CDR2 YYNGEE. Trimming cost V 4 bases and J 6 bases; bases outside gene matches: 6. The CDR3 is made up of 13 amino acids. The CDR3 sequence: CASSPTGAHGYTF. DNA of the CDR3: TGTGCCAGCAGCCCTACAGGGGCCCATGGCTACACCTTC.

The rearrangement links TRBV7-2 to TRBJ2-1; 7 bases match TRBD1. Germline V lookup: CDR1 SGHTA, CDR2 FQGNSA. The CDR3 extends over 12 amino acids. After removal of 6 bases from V and 11 bases from J, the junction contained 7 bases not matched to a gene. CDR3 sequence reads: CASRQTGHKQFF. For the CDR3, the DNA is TGTGCCAGCAGACAGACAGGGCATAAGCAGTTCTTC.

This clone has just a few counts. The V and J genes are TRBV5-1 and TRBJ1-2; maybe TRBD1 (6 bases). The CDR3 has 15 amino acids. Germline V lookup: CDR1 SGHRS, CDR2 YFSETQ. The V gene lost 1 base and the J gene lost 0 bases, with 10 bases spanning the gap. The CDR3 region is CASSLSQGTNYGYTF. The CDR3 DNA is TGCGCCAGCAGCTTGTCCCAGGGGACTAACTATGGCTACACCTTC.

This chain connects TRBV27 to TRBJ1-2; D call uncertain. The V gene lost 1 base and the J gene lost 0 bases, with 9 bases spanning the gap. The CDR3 runs 15 residues. Germline V gene lookup returns CDR1 MNHEY and CDR2 SMNVEV (reference sequence). The CDR3 loop is CASSLFSSANYGYTF. The CDR3 region has the DNA TGTGCCAGCAGTTTATTTTCTTCAGCTAACTATGGCTACACCTTC.

This clone was detected a few times. The chain uses TRBV6-1 and TRBJ1-5; 10 bases are a match to TRBD1. The CDR3 extends over 13 amino acids. Germline CDR1 reads MNHNS; CDR2 reads SASEGT. V lost 6 bases to trimming and J lost 8 bases; unmatched junction nucleotides: 4. The CDR3 coding sequence is TGTGCCAGCAGCCCGGGACAGGGGAAGCCCCAGCATTTT. Protein: CASSPGQGKPQHF.

About this clone itself: A junction end diverges from the germline sequence, so it may reflect a read error. In the same sample, other DNA sequences code for this CDR3. The chain recombines TRBV2 with TRBJ1-2; D possibly corresponds to TRBD1 (6 bases). The CDR3 is 17 residues long. CDR1 and CDR2 (germline): SNHLY, FYNNEI. The CDR3 here is CASRFLGAGNINYGYTF. CDR3 coding DNA: TGCGCCAGCAGATTTTTGGGGGCAGGGAATATTAACTATGGCTACACCTTC.

This clone has just a few counts. This sequence joins TRBV6-1 and TRBJ2-3, with TRBD1 identical over 10 bases. V was clipped by 0 bases and J by 4 bases; unmatched bases: 7. Germline CDR1 and CDR2: MNHNS and SASEGT. The CDR3 is 17 residues long. This CDR3 reads CASSEAAGTGVADTQYF. The CDR3 DNA follows: TGTGCCAGCAGTGAAGCCGCAGGGACAGGGGTTGCAGATACGCAGTATTTT.

This clone came up a few times. This chain uses TRBV9 with TRBJ2-1; tentative D call: TRBD2 (6 bases). Looked up from germline, CDR1 is SGDLS and CDR2 is YYNGEE. V was cut by 0 bases and J by 2 bases, with 9 bases left in between. This CDR3 comprises 15 residues. The CDR3 protein is CASSVASDPYNEQFF. CDR3 DNA: TGTGCCAGCAGCGTAGCTAGCGACCCCTACAATGAGCAGTTCTTC.

CDR3 residues: CASSLGQYEETQYF. The CDR3 region has the DNA TGTGCCAGCAGCCTCGGACAATACGAAGAGACCCAGTACTTC. The chain has TRBV11-2 and TRBJ2-5; D perhaps matches TRBD1 (5 bases). The germline gives CDR1 SGHAT, CDR2 FQNNGV. CDR3 length: 14 amino acids. V shed 5 bases and J shed 3 bases, with 13 bases lying between them.

CDR3: CASSFDRIVNSPLHF. DNA of the CDR3: TGTGCCAGCAGCTTCGACAGGATCGTTAATTCACCCCTCCACTTT. This chain joins TRBV5-5 and TRBJ1-6; the D gene is possibly TRBD1 (6 bases). Per the germline V gene, CDR1 is SGHKS and CDR2 is YYEKEE (reference sequence). Trimming stripped 2 bases from V and 6 bases from J, with 12 bases between. CDR3 length equals 15 residues.

This rearrangement joins TRBV7-2 to TRBJ2-7, with unresolved D. The CDR3 has 15 residues. V gave up 1 base and J gave up 0 bases, with 10 bases separating them. Germline assignment: CDR1 SGHTA and CDR2 FQGNSA. The CDR3 bases are TGTGCCAGCAGCTTAGGGGCTGCGAGCTCCTACGAGCAGTACGTC. The encoded protein is CASSLGAASSYEQYV.

V and J are TRBV29-1 and TRBJ1-1, with D maybe TRBD1 (5 bases). Germline V CDR1 and CDR2: SQVTM, ANQGSEA. V was shortened by 1 base and J by 6 bases, with 18 bases between the two germline ends. This CDR3 has 15 residues. CDR3 nucleotide sequence: TGCAGCGTTGAAGCGTTCCGGGGCACCGGAGCTGAAGCTTTCTTT. It codes for CSVEAFRGTGAEAFF.

V and J are TRBV15 and TRBJ1-5, with TRBD1 matching over 8 bases. Trimming cost V 0 bases and J 6 bases; bases outside gene matches: 10. The CDR3 covers 17 residues. CDR1 and CDR2 (germline): LNHNV, YYDKDF (reference sequence). The CDR3 spells CATSREEAGGRFQPQHF. In DNA form, the CDR3 reads TGTGCCACCAGCAGAGAAGAAGCAGGGGGCCGTTTTCAGCCCCAGCATTTT.

V is TRBV18 and J is TRBJ2-7, with TRBD2 identical over 7 bases. The germline V gene encodes CDR1 KGHSH and CDR2 LQKENI. The CDR3 is 13 residues long. V lost 3 bases and J lost 2; bases outside the gene matches: 1. CDR3 coding DNA: TGTGCCAGCTCACCGGCGGGGGCCTACGAGCAGTACGTC. Residues: CASSPAGAYEQYV.

The chain couples TRBV4-1 to TRBJ1-2; 7 nucleotides agree with TRBD1. The V and J ends lost 3 bases and 4 bases, in that order; junction bases with no gene match: 2. Germline CDR1 MGHRA, CDR2 YSYEKL. This CDR3 comprises 13 residues. CDR3 sequence (DNA): TGCGCCAGCAGCCAGGGGGACAGCTATGGCTACACCTTC. It is translated as CASSQGDSYGYTF.

This rearrangement joins TRBV19 to TRBJ1-1, with 7 bases aligning to TRBD1. V lost 4 bases and J lost 5; bases outside the gene matches: 7. This CDR3 has 14 amino acids. Germline V gene sequence: CDR1 LNHDA, CDR2 SQIVND (reference sequence). CDR3 coding DNA: TGTGCCAGTAGTAACCGACAGGGTGGAACTGAAGCTTTCTTT. Translation gives CASSNRQGGTEAFF.

This clone appeared a few times. The rearrangement links TRBV11-2 to TRBJ2-1; tentative D call: TRBD2 (6 bases). The germline V and J ends were trimmed by 3 bases and 4 bases, with 13 bases remaining between them. This CDR3 comprises 15 residues. The germline gives CDR1 SGHAT, CDR2 FQNNGV. CDR3 DNA: TGTGCCAGCAGCTTGGACTACGGGCTATACAATGAGCAGTTCTTC. It is translated as CASSLDYGLYNEQFF. The full variable domain, its missing parts supplied by reference TRBV11-2 and TRBJ2-1, is EAGVAQSPRYKIIEKRQSVAFWCNPISGHATLYWYQQILGQGPKLLIQFQNNGVVDDSQLPKDRFSAERLKGVDSTLKIQPAKLEDSAVYLCASSLDYGLYNEQFFGPGTRLTVL.

This chain joins TRBV27 and TRBJ2-1; 14 nucleotides agree with TRBD2. Germline CDR1 is MNHEY and CDR2 is SMNVEV (reference sequence). After removal of 6 bases from V and 2 bases from J, the junction contained 15 bases not matched to a gene. This CDR3 contains 20 residues. As DNA, the CDR3 is TGTGCCAGCAGCTTAACCGGGACTAGCGGGAGAGCACGCCCCTACAATGAGCAGTTCTTC. Its translation is CASSLTGTSGRARPYNEQFF.

The chain recombines TRBV5-1 with TRBJ2-1; 13 nucleotides agree with TRBD2. J gave up 5 bases and V 4 bases, and 12 bases lay outside the gene matches. Germline-derived CDR1 and CDR2 are SGHRS and YFSETQ. The CDR3 is made up of 18 amino acids. Here the CDR3 DNA reads TGCGCCAGCAGCGTGGGACTAGCGGGGACTACAGGGGACAATGAGCAGTTCTTC. It encodes CASSVGLAGTTGDNEQFF.

The rearrangement links TRBV15 to TRBJ2-3; D possibly uses TRBD1 or TRBD2 (5 bases each). This CDR3 spans 14 amino acids. V gave up 5 bases and J gave up 5 bases, with 14 bases separating them. CDR1 is LNHNV and CDR2 is YYDKDF in the germline V gene (reference sequence). CDR3 protein: CATSLGTGLDTQYF. Written as DNA, the CDR3 is TGTGCCACCAGCCTTGGGACGGGGTTAGATACGCAGTATTTT.